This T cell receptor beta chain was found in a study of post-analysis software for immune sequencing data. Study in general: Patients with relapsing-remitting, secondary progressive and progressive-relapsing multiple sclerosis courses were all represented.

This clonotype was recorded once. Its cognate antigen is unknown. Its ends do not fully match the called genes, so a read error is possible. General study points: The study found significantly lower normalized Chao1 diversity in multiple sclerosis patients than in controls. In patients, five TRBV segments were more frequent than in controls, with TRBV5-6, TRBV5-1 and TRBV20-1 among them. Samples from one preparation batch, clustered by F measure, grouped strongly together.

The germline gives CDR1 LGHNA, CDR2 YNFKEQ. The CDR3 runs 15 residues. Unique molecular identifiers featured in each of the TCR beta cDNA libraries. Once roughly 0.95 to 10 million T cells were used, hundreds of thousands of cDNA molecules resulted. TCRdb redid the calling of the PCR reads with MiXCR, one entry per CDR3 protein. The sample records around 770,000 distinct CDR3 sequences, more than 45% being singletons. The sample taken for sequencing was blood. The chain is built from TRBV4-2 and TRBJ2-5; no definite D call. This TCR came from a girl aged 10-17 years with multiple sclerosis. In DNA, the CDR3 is TGTGTCAGCAGCCAAGTGAAGGGTTACCAAGAGACCCAGTACTTC. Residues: CVSSQVKGYQETQYF.